The following is a T cell receptor beta chain sequence with its context. As yet, its antigen is unknown. Some second doses came at about 4 weeks and others at about 12 weeks; these were pooled. From germline, CDR1 is SGHNT and CDR2 YYREEE (reference sequence). The ends were cut back, 6 bases at V and 3 bases at J, with 12 bases in the middle. The CDR3 totals 13 residues. This specimen comes from a study of T cell responses to AZD1222 COVID-19 vaccine. Repertoires were generated with immunoSEQ multiplex PCR, while TCRdb's copy carries only in-frame clones and drops some. This table holds roughly 120,000 clones, 85% to 90% found once. Findings of the study overall: Close to half of spike-specific TCRs reportedly recognize unmutated variant regions. At study baseline, merely a handful of AZD1222 recipients were seropositive.

The chain links TRBV5-4 to TRBJ1-1; D gene ambiguous. The sequenced sample was peripheral blood, obtained 28 days after the second AZD1222 dose. This clonotype was obtained from an adult who received the AZD1222 COVID-19 vaccine. The CDR3 DNA follows: TGTGCCAGCACGAGGGAGGGCGACACTGAAGCTTTCTTT. It codes for CASTREGDTEAFF.